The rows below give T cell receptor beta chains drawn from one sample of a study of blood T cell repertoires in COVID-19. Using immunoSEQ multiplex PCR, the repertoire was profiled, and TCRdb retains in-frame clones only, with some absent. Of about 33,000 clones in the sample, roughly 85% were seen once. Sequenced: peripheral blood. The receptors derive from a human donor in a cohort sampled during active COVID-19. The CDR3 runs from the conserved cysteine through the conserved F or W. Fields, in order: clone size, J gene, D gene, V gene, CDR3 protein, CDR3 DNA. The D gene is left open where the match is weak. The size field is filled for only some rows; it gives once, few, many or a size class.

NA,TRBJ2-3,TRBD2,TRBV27,CASSLGTSGTDTQYF,TGTGCCAGCAGTTTGGGGACTAGCGGGACAGATACGCAGTATTTT
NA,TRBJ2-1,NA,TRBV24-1,CATSDLTRSPNEQFF,TGTGCCACCAGTGATTTGACCAGGTCCCCGAATGAGCAGTTCTTC
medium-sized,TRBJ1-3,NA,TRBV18,CASSPQFTSGNTIYF,TGTGCCAGCTCACCACAGTTCACTTCTGGAAACACCATATATTTT
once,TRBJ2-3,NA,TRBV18,CASSPIPSGTQYF,TGTGCCAGCTCACCAATCCCCTCGGGTACGCAGTATTTT
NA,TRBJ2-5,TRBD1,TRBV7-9,CASSRSGTGGFGETQYF,TGTGCCAGCAGCCGATCCGGGACAGGGGGCTTTGGGGAGACCCAGTACTTC
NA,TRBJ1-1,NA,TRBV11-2,CASSLLWTEALSF,TGTGCCAGCAGCTTATTATGGACGGAGGCCCTCTCCTTT
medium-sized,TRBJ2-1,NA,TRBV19,CASSTTNYNEQFF,TGTGCCAGTAGTACAACTAACTACAATGAGCAGTTCTTC
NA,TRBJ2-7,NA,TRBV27,CASSWAPGYEQYF,TGTGCCAGCAGTTGGGCGCCAGGCTACGAGCAGTACTTC
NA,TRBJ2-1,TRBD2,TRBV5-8,CASSAPTSGFTQFF,TGTGCCAGCAGCGCCCCGACTAGCGGATTCACCCAGTTCTTC
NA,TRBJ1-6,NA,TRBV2,CASSLAGISPLHF,TGTGCCAGCAGTCTGGCTGGCATTTCACCCCTCCACTTT
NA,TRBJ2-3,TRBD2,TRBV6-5,CASSYFSGSGTDTQYF,TGTGCCAGCAGTTACTTTAGCGGGAGCGGCACAGATACGCAGTATTTT
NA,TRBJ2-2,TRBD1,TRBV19,CASSIYRGLNGELFF,TGTGCCAGTAGTATATACAGGGGGCTGAACGGGGAGCTGTTTTTT
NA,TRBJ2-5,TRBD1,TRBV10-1,CAGQGKQETQYF,TGCGCCGGACAGGGTAAGCAAGAGACCCAGTACTTC
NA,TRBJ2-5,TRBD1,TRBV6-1,CASSEAWTGGAETQYF,TGTGCCAGCAGTGAAGCCTGGACAGGGGGCGCTGAGACCCAGTACTTC
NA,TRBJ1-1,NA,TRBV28,CASRKGEGTEAFF,TGTGCCAGCAGGAAGGGGGAGGGGACTGAAGCTTTCTTT
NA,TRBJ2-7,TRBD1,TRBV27,CASGQSEGAWRGEQYF,TGTGCCAGCGGGCAGAGCGAGGGGGCTTGGCGTGGCGAGCAGTACTTC
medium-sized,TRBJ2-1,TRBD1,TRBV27,CASSDRGPANEQFF,TGTGCCTCCTCGGACAGGGGGCCCGCCAATGAGCAGTTCTTC
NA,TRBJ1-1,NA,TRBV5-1,CASSLTGGGTEAFF,TGCGCCAGCAGCTTGACGGGGGGCGGCACTGAAGCTTTCTTT
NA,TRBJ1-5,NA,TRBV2,CASTGNREGNQPQHF,TGTGCCAGCACCGGAAACAGGGAAGGCAATCAGCCCCAGCATTTT
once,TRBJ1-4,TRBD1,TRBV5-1,CASSLAPGQGNEKLFF,TGCGCCAGCAGCTTGGCCCCGGGACAGGGAAATGAAAAACTGTTTTTT
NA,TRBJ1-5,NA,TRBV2,CASSLWTNQPQHF,TGTGCCAGCAGTTTGTGGACAAATCAGCCCCAGCATTTT
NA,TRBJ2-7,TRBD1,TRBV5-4,CASSLPGTGKNEQYF,TGTGCCAGCAGCTTGCCCGGGACAGGGAAAAACGAGCAGTACTTC
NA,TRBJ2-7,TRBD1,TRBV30,CAWTMDRGHEQYF,TGTGCCTGGACCATGGACAGGGGCCACGAGCAGTACTTC
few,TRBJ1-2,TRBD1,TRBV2,CASRPQGGQGGGYTF,TGTGCCAGCCGACCTCAGGGGGGACAGGGAGGAGGCTACACCTTC
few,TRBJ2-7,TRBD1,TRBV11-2,CASSSGQGASEQYF,TGTGCCAGCAGCTCCGGACAGGGGGCCTCCGAGCAGTACTTC
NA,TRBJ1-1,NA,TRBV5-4,CASSLGGQGRTEAFF,TGTGCCAGCAGCTTGGGGGGGCAGGGAAGAACTGAAGCTTTCTTT
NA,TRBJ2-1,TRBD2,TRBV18,CASSLLTSGAGSYNEQFF,TGTGCCAGCTCACTGCTGACTAGCGGGGCCGGCTCCTACAATGAGCAGTTCTTC
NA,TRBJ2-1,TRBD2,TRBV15,CATSRAREGRDNEQFF,TGTGCCACCAGCAGAGCCCGGGAGGGTCGGGACAATGAGCAGTTCTTC
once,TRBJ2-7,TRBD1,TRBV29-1,CSVRDSSYEQYF,TGCAGCGTTCGGGACAGCTCCTACGAGCAGTACTTC
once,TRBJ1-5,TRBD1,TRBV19,CASSMRQGAPLQPQHF,TGTGCCAGTAGTATGAGGCAGGGGGCGCCGCTTCAGCCCCAGCATTTT
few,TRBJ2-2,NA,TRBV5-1,CASSLTANTGELFF,TGCGCCAGCAGCTTGACAGCGAACACCGGGGAGCTGTTTTTT
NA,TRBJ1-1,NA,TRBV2,CASSAPVRGMNTEAFF,TGTGCCAGCAGTGCCCCTGTACGAGGGATGAACACTGAAGCTTTCTTT
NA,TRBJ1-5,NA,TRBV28,CASSLSAGGGNQPQHF,TGTGCCAGCAGTTTATCGGCAGGCGGGGGCAATCAGCCCCAGCATTTT
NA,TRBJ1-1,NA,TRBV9,CASSAGGYTEAFF,TGTGCCAGCAGCGCCGGGGGGTACACTGAAGCTTTCTTT
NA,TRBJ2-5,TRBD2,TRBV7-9,CASTQTSGRGETQYF,TGTGCCAGCACCCAGACTAGCGGGAGAGGAGAGACCCAGTACTTC
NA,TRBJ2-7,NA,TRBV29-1,CSVDRGGDEQYF,TGCAGCGTTGACAGGGGAGGGGACGAGCAGTACTTC
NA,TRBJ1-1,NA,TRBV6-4,CASRSQDMNTEAFF,TGTGCCAGCAGAAGTCAGGACATGAACACTGAAGCTTTCTTT
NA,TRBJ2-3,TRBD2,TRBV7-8,CASSLGSSDRMTSGGALDTQYF,TGTGCCAGCAGCCTGGGATCGTCCGACAGAATGACTAGCGGGGGGGCGCTGGATACGCAGTATTTT
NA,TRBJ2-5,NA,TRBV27,CASRPDSPNSVTQYF,TGTGCCAGCAGGCCGGACAGCCCCAATTCCGTCACCCAGTACTTC
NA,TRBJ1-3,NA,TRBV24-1,CATSDGQLSGNTIYF,TGTGCCACCAGTGATGGACAGCTCTCTGGAAACACCATATATTTT
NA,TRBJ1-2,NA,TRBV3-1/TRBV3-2,CASSQESLSGDNYGYTF,TGTGCCAGCAGCCAAGAGAGCCTCAGCGGGGATAACTATGGCTACACCTTC
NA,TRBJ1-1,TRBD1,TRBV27,CASSLRQGVGENTEAFF,TGTGCCAGCAGTTTAAGACAGGGGGTAGGAGAGAACACTGAAGCTTTCTTT
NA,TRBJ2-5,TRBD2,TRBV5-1,CASSLSAGGIQETQYF,TGCGCCAGCAGCTTGTCAGCGGGAGGAATCCAAGAGACCCAGTACTTC
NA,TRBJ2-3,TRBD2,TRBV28,CASRTSGASTDTQYF,TGTGCCAGCAGGACTAGCGGTGCTAGCACAGATACGCAGTATTTT
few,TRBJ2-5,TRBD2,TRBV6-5,CASSPGGGRQETQYF,TGTGCCAGCAGTCCCGGGGGGGGAAGACAAGAGACCCAGTACTTC
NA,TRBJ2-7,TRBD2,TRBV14,CASGPGLAGGRVYEQYF,TGTGCCAGCGGGCCGGGACTAGCGGGAGGGAGAGTCTACGAGCAGTACTTC
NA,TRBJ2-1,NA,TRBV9,CASSPRGDSYNEQFF,TGTGCCAGCAGCCCCCGCGGGGATTCGTACAATGAGCAGTTCTTC